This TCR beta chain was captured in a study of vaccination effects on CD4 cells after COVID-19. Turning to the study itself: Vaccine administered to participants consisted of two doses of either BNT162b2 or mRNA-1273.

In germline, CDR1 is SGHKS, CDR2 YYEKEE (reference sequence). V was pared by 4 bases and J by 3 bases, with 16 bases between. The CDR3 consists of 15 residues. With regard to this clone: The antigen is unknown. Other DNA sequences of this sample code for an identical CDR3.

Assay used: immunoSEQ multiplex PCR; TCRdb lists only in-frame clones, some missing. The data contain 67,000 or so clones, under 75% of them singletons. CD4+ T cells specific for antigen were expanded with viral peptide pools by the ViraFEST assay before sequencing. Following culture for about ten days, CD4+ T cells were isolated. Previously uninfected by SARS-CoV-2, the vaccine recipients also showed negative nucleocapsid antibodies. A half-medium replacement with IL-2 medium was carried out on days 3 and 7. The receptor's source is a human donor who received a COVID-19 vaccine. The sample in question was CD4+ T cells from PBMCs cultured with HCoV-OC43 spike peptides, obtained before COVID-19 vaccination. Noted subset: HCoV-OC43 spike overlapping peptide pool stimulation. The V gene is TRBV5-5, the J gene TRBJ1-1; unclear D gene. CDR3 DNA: TGTGCCAGCAGCCCTTATCTGAGACAATACACTGAAGCTTTCTTT. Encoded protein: CASSPYLRQYTEAFF.